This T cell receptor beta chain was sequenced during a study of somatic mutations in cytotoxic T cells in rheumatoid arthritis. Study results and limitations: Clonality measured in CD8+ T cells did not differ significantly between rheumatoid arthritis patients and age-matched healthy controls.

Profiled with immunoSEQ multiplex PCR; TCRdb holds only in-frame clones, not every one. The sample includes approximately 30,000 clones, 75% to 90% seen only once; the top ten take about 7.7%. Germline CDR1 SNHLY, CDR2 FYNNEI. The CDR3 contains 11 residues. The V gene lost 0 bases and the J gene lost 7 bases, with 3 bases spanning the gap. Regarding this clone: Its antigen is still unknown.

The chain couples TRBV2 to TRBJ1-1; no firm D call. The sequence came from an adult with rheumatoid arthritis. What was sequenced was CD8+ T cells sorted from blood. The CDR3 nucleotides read TGTGCCAGCAGTGAAGCAATTGAAGCTTTCTTT. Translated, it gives CASSEAIEAFF. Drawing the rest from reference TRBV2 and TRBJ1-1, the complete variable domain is EPEVTQTPSHQVTQMGQEVILRCVPISNHLYFYWYRQILGQKVEFLVSFYNNEISEKSEIFDDQFSVERPDGSNFTLKIRSTKLEDSAMYFCASSEAIEAFFGQGTRLTVV.